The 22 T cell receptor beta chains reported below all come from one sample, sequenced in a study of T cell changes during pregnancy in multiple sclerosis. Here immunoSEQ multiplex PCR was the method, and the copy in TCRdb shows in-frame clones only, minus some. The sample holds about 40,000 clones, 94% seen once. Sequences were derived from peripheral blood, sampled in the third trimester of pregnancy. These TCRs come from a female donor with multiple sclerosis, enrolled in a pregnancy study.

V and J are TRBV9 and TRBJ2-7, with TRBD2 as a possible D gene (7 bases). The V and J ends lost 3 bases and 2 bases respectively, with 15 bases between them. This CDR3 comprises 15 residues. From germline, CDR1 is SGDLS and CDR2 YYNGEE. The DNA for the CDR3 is TGTGCCAGCAGCGCGGGGCGGGGGCCGGCCTACGAGCAGTACTTC. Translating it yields CASSAGRGPAYEQYF. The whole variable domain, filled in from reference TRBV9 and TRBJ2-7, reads DSGVTQTPKHLITATGQRVTLRCSPRSGDLSVYWYQQSLDQGLQFLIQYYNGEERAKGNILERFSAQQFPDLHSELNLSSLELGDSALYFCASSAGRGPAYEQYFGPGTRLTVT.

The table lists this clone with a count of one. CDR3 coding DNA: TGTGCCTGGAGTAACTTATCCGGGGGAAACTCACCCCTCCACTTT. Translated: CAWSNLSGGNSPLHF. V gene TRBV30 combines with J gene TRBJ1-6, with a tentative D call TRBD1 (5 bases). Germline loops: CDR1 GTSNPN, CDR2 SVGIG (reference sequence). The CDR3 is made up of 15 amino acids. Trimming left V 2 bases short and J 10 bases short, with 18 bases between.

The CDR3 DNA reads TGTGCCAGCAGCCCCCATGTGGCAGGGAACACCGGGGAGCTGTTTTTT. It codes for CASSPHVAGNTGELFF. This chain joins TRBV7-3 and TRBJ2-2; D uncertain. The CDR3 contains 16 residues. V dropped 5 bases and J dropped 1 base, with 14 bases sitting between them. Per germline, CDR1 SGHTA and CDR2 FQGTGA.

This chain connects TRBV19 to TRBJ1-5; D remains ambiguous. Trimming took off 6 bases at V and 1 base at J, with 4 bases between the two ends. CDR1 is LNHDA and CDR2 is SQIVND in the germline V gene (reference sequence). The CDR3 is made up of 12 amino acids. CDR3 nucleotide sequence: TGTGCCAGTAGATCGAGCAATCAGCCCCAGCATTTT. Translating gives CASRSSNQPQHF.

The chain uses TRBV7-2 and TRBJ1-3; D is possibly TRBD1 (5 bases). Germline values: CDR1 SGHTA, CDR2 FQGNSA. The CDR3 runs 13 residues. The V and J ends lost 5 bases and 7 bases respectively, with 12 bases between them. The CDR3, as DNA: TGTGCCAGCAGCACAGGACGGCAGAACACCATATATTTT. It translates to CASSTGRQNTIYF.

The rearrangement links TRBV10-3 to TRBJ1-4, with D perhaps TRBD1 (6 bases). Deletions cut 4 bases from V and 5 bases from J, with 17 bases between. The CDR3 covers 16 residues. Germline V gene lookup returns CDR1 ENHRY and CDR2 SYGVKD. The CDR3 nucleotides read TGTGCCATCAGTGCCAACACAGGGAAGGAGAATGAAAAACTGTTTTTT. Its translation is CAISANTGKENEKLFF.

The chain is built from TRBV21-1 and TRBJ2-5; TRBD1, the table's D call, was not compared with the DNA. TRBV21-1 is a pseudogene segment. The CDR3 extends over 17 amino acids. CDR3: CASSKNRDSGLQETQYF. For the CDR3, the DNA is TGTGCCAGCAGCAAAAACCGGGACAGTGGATTACAAGAGACCCAGTACTTC.

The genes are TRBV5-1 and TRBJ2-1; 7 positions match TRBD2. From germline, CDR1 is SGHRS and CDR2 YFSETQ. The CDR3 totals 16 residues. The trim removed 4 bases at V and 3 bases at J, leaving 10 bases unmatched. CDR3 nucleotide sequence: TGCGCCAGCAGCGCCACCTCCGGGACTAACTACAATGAGCAGTTCTTC. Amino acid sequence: CASSATSGTNYNEQFF.

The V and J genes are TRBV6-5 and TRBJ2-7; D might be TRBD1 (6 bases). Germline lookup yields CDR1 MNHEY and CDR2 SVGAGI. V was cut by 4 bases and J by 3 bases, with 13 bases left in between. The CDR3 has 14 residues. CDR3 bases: TGTGCCAGCAGTTCGGACAGCTATTTCTACGAGCAGTACTTC. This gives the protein CASSSDSYFYEQYF.

The DNA for the CDR3 is TGTGCCAGCTCGCCCCCTAGCATCCAAGAGACCCAGTACTTC. Its protein is CASSPPSIQETQYF. This chain uses TRBV28 with TRBJ2-5, with D maybe TRBD2 (5 bases). With 8 bases removed from V and 1 base from J, the gap between germline ends came to 14 bases. The CDR3 loop spans 14 amino acids. Germline lookup yields CDR1 MDHEN and CDR2 SYDVKM.

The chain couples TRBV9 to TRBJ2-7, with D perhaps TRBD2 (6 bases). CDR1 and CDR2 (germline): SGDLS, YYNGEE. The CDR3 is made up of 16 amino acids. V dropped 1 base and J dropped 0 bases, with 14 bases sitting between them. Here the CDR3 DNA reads TGTGCCAGCAGCGTAAGGCGGGGTCGGAGCTCCTACGAGCAGTACTTC. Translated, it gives CASSVRRGRSSYEQYF.

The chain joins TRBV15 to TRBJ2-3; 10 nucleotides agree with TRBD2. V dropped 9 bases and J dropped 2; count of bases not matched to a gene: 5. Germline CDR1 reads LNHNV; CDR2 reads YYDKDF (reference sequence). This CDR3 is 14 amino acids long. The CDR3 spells CATKTSGITDTQYF. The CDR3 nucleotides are TGTGCCACTAAAACTAGCGGGATCACAGATACGCAGTATTTT. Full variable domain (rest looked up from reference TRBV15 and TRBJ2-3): DAMVIQNPRYQVTQFGKPVTLSCSQTLNHNVMYWYQQKSSQAPKLLFHYYDKDFNNEADTPDNFQSRRPNTSFCFLDIRSPGLGDTAMYLCATKTSGITDTQYFGPGTRLTVL.

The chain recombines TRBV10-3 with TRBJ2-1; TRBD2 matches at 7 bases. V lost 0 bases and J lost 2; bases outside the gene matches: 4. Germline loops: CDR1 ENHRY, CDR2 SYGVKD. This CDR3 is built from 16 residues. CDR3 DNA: TGTGCCATCAGTGAGTCTTTGGCGGGGGCCTACAATGAGCAGTTCTTC. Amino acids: CAISESLAGAYNEQFF.

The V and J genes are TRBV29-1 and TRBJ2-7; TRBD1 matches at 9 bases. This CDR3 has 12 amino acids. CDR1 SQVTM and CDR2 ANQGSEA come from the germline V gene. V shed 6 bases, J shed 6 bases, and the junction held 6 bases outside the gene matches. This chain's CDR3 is CSVGTGTLEQYF. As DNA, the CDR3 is TGCAGCGTGGGGACAGGGACTCTCGAGCAGTACTTC.

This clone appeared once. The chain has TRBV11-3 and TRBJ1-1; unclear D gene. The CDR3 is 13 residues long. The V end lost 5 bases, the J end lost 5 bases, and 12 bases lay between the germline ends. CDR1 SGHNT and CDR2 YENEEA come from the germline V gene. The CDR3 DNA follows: TGTGCCAGCAGCCTGCGGGCAGAAACTGAAGCTTTCTTT. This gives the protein CASSLRAETEAFF.

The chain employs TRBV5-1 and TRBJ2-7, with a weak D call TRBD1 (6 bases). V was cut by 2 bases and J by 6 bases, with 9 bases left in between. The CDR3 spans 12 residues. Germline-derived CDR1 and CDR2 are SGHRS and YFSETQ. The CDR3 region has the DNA TGCGCCAGCAGCTTACAGGGCCGCGAGCAGTACTTC. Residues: CASSLQGREQYF.

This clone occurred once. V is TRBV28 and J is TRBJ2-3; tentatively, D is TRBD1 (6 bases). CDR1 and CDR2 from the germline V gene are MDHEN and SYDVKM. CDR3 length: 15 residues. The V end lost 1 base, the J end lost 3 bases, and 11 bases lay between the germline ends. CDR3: CASSLFGTLTDTQYF. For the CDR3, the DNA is TGTGCCAGCAGTTTATTTGGGACACTTACAGATACGCAGTATTTT.

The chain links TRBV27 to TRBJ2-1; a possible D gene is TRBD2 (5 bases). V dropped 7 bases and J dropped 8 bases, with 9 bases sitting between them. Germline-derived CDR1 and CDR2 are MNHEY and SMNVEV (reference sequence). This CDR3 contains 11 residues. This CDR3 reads CASKSGYEQFF. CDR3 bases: TGTGCCAGCAAATCGGGGTATGAGCAGTTCTTC.

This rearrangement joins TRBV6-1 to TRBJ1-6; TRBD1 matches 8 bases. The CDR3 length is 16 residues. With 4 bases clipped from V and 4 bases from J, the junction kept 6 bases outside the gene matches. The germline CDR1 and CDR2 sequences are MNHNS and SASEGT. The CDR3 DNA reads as TGTGCCAGCAGTGGAGACAGGGGCTCTTATAATTCACCCCTCCACTTT. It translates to CASSGDRGSYNSPLHF.

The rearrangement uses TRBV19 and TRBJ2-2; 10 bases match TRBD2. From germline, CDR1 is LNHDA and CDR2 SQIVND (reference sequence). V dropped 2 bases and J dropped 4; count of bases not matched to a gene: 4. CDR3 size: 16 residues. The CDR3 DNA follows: TGTGCCAGTAGTATATTACTAGCGGGAACCACCGGGGAGCTGTTTTTT. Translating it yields CASSILLAGTTGELFF. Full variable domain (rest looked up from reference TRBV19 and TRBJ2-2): DGGITQSPKYLFRKEGQNVTLSCEQNLNHDAMYWYRQDPGQGLRLIYYSQIVNDFQKGDIAEGYSVSREKKESFPLTVTSAQKNPTAFYLCASSILLAGTTGELFFGEGSRLTVL.

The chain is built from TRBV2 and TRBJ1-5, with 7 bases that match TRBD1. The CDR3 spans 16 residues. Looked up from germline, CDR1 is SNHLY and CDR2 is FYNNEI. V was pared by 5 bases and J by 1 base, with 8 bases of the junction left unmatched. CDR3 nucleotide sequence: TGTGCCAGCAGTCTCGACAGGGTCGGGAGCAATCAGCCCCAGCATTTT. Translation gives CASSLDRVGSNQPQHF.

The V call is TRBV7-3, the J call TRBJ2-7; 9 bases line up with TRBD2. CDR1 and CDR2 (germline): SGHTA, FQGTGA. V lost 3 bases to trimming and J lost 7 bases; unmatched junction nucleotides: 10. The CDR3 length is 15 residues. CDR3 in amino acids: CASSFSGGTPGEQYF. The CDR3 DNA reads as TGTGCCAGCAGCTTTAGCGGGGGCACCCCCGGGGAGCAGTACTTC. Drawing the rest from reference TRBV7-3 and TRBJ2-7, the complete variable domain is GAGVSQTPSNKVTEKGKYVELRCDPISGHTALYWYRQSLGQGPEFLIYFQGTGAADDSGLPNDRFFAVRPEGSVSTLKIQRTERGDSAVYLCASSFSGGTPGEQYFGPGTRLTVT.